This T cell receptor beta chain was recorded in a study of low-dose radiotherapy and immunotherapy resistance in tumors. Gene-specific TRAV and TRBV primers were used for first-strand cDNA, covering alpha and beta chains. A roughly 19-cycle PCR with a constant-region primer and V-primer adapter amplified TCRs. TCRdb used MiXCR to reprocess the reads, holding one entry per CDR3 protein. The sample holds tens of thousands of distinct CDR3 sequences, around 27% seen once. Germline V gene data show CDR1 as MNHEY and CDR2 as SVGEGT. V was cut by 5 bases and J by 1 base, with 5 bases left in between. The CDR3 length is 12 residues. The sample's time point: before trial treatment.

This specimen was PBMCs, taken before treatment. This chain uses TRBV6-2 or TRBV6-3 with TRBJ2-5; weak D call: TRBD2 (5 bases). The clonotype was recovered from a male donor with prostate cancer. CDR3 nucleotide sequence: TGTGCCAGCAGTCGGGGCCAAGAGACCCAGTACTTC. This encodes CASSRGQETQYF.